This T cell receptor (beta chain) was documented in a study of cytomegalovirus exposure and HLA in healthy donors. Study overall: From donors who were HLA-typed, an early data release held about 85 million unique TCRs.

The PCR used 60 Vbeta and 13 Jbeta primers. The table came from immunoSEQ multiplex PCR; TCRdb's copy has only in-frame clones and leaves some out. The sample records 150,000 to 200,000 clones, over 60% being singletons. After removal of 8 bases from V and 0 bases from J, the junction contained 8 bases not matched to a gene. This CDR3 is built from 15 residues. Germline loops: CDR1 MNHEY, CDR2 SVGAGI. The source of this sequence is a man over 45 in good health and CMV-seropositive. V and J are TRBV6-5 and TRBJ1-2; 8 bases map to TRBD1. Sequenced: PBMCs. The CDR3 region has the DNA TGTGCCAGCCGAACCGGACAGGGAGCTAACTATGGCTACACCTTC. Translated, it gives CASRTGQGANYGYTF.